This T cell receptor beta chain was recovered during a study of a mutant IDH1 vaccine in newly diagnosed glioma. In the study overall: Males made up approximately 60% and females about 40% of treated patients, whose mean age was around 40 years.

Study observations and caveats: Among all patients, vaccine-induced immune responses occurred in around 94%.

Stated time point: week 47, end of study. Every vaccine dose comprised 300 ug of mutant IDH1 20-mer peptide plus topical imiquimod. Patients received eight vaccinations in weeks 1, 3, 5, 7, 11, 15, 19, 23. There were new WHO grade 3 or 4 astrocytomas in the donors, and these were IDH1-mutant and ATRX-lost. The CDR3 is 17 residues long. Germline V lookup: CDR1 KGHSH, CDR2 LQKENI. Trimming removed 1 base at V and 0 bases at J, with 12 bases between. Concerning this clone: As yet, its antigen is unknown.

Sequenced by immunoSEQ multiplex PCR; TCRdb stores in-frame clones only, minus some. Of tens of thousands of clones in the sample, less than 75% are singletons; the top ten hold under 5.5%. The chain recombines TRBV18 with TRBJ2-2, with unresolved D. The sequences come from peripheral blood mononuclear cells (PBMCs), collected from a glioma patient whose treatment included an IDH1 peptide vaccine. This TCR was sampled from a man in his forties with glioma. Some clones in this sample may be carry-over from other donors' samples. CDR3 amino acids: CASSPRALIPNTGELFF. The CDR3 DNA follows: TGTGCCAGCTCACCACGGGCCCTCATCCCGAACACCGGGGAGCTGTTTTTT.